This T cell receptor (beta chain) was retrieved from a study of control samples from healthy donors and cancer patients. The ends were cut back, 5 bases at V and 0 bases at J, with 10 bases in the middle. This CDR3 region has 14 residues. Germline V gene sequence: CDR1 SGHTA, CDR2 FQGNSA. Measured with immunoSEQ multiplex PCR; TCRdb has only the in-frame clones, and not every one. The sample lists about 58,000 clones; 90% were seen once. The specimen was PBMCs. The chain employs TRBV7-2 and TRBJ1-1; possibly TRBD1 for D (5 bases). The receptor was derived from a man between 60 and 75 years old with colorectal cancer. CDR3 sequence reads: CASSRGQMNTEAFF. The CDR3 bases are TGTGCCAGCAGCCGCGGACAAATGAACACTGAAGCTTTCTTT. The full variable domain, with the rest looked up from reference TRBV7-2 and TRBJ1-1, is GAGVSQSPSNKVTEKGKDVELRCDPISGHTALYWYRQSLGQGLEFLIYFQGNSAPDKSGLPSDRFSAERTGGSVSTLTIQRTQQEDSAVYLCASSRGQMNTEAFFGQGTRLTVV.